Following are 26 T cell receptor beta chains from one sample sequenced in a study of long-term antiretroviral therapy in people with HIV. The immunoSEQ assay was v3.0, run at survey level. The data were produced by immunoSEQ multiplex PCR, yet TCRdb's version contains in-frame clones alone and is incomplete. The table records roughly 8,500 clones, roughly 80% of them present only once. This specimen was unsorted PBMCs, taken about 2.6 years before starting antiretroviral therapy. The receptors here all came from a man in his forties with HIV.

The V call is TRBV30, the J call TRBJ2-3; no firm D call. The CDR3 sequence is 13 residues long. Trimming removed 0 bases from V and 1 base from J, with 5 bases in between. Per germline, CDR1 GTSNPN and CDR2 SVGIG (reference sequence). CDR3 bases: TGTGCCTGGAGTGTACCAGGCACAGATACGCAGTATTTT. It encodes CAWSVPGTDTQYF.

This chain uses TRBV5-1 with TRBJ2-7; D is unclear. This CDR3 contains 16 residues. The ends were cut back, 4 bases at V and 1 base at J, with 18 bases in the middle. CDR1 is SGHRS and CDR2 is YFSETQ in the germline V gene. This CDR3 reads CASSPGGGSFSYEQYF. CDR3 nucleotide sequence: TGCGCCAGCAGCCCCGGCGGTGGGTCTTTTTCCTACGAGCAGTACTTC.

This chain joins TRBV5-1 and TRBJ2-3; D unresolved. Germline V CDR1 and CDR2: SGHRS, YFSETQ. The CDR3 sequence is 14 residues long. Trimming stripped 0 bases from V and 5 bases from J, with 10 bases between. The CDR3 region has the DNA TGCGCCAGCAGCTTGGCCACGTACAGAGATACGCAGTATTTT. Protein: CASSLATYRDTQYF.

This clone was counted a few times. The CDR3 sequence: CASSPQEQYF. In DNA form, the CDR3 reads TGTGCCAGCAGCCCTCAAGAGCAGTACTTC. J is TRBJ2-7 and V is TRBV9, with no clear D. The ends were cut back, 4 bases at V and 7 bases at J, with 6 bases in the middle. The CDR3 length is 10 residues. Looked up from germline, CDR1 is SGDLS and CDR2 is YYNGEE.

The chain recombines TRBV5-4 with TRBJ2-7; 16 bases map to TRBD2. Germline values: CDR1 SGHNT, CDR2 YYREEE (reference sequence). The junction had 8 bases not matched to a gene; V was cut back by 4 bases and J by 7 bases. The CDR3 is 16 residues long. CDR3 residues: CASSPGTSGGAGEQYF. In nucleotides, the CDR3 is TGTGCCAGCAGCCCGGGGACTAGCGGGGGGGCCGGAGAGCAGTACTTC.

The rearrangement links TRBV5-4 to TRBJ1-4; D is undetermined. This CDR3 contains 14 residues. Germline CDR1 SGHNT, CDR2 YYREEE (reference sequence). V was cut by 2 bases and J by 0 bases, with 5 bases left in between. CDR3 sequence (DNA): TGTGCCAGCAGCTTTCAGGCAACTAATGAAAAACTGTTTTTT. This translates into CASSFQATNEKLFF.

The CDR3 loop is CASSVGQGVHEQYF. The CDR3 DNA is TGTGCCAGTAGCGTTGGACAGGGGGTCCACGAGCAGTACTTC. This rearrangement joins TRBV19 to TRBJ2-7, with TRBD1 matching over 10 bases. The CDR3 is 14 amino acids. V lost 6 bases, J lost 5 bases, and 7 bases stayed unmatched. Germline CDR1 and CDR2: LNHDA and SQIVND (reference sequence).

CDR3 in amino acids: CASSVMEGNSPLHF. CDR3 nucleotides: TGTGCCAGCAGCGTGATGGAGGGAAATTCACCCCTCCACTTT. The chain recombines TRBV9 with TRBJ1-6, with D hard to call. The V end lost 2 bases, the J end lost 7 bases, and 10 bases lay between the germline ends. The CDR3 is 14 amino acids. CDR1 is SGDLS and CDR2 is YYNGEE in the germline V gene.

The chain recombines TRBV9 with TRBJ2-7, with TRBD1 matching over 10 bases. Unmatched junction bases numbered 7, after V lost 4 bases and J lost 3 bases. This CDR3 spans 15 amino acids. CDR1 is SGDLS and CDR2 is YYNGEE in the germline V gene. CDR3 coding DNA: TGTGCCAGCAGCCGGGGACAGGGGCGGTTCTACGAGCAGTACTTC. Translating gives CASSRGQGRFYEQYF.

This chain uses TRBV2 with TRBJ1-4; 12 bases are shared with TRBD1. Germline CDR1 is SNHLY and CDR2 is FYNNEI. The CDR3 length is 16 residues. V was pared by 6 bases and J by 7 bases, with 9 bases of the junction left unmatched. CDR3 sequence reads: CASRPGQGAPSEKLFF. Here the CDR3 DNA reads TGTGCCAGCAGGCCGGGACAGGGGGCGCCTAGTGAAAAACTGTTTTTT.

V usage is TRBV10-3 and J usage is TRBJ2-2; possibly TRBD1 for D (5 bases). The germline gives CDR1 ENHRY, CDR2 SYGVKD. This CDR3 spans 11 amino acids. Trimming shortened V by 11 bases and J by 5 bases, and 9 bases separated the two germline ends. The CDR3 loop reads CAVQGTGELFF. DNA for the CDR3: TGTGCCGTTCAGGGAACCGGGGAGCTGTTTTTT.

The rearrangement links TRBV14 to TRBJ2-1, with D unclear. The germline V gene has CDR1 SGHDN and CDR2 FVKESK. The CDR3 consists of 12 residues. V lost 3 bases to trimming and J lost 5 bases, with 5 bases between them. In DNA, the CDR3 is TGTGCCAGCAGCCACGGCCACAATGAGCAGTTCTTC. The encoded protein is CASSHGHNEQFF.

The V call is TRBV7-6, the J call TRBJ2-1, with D possibly TRBD2 on 6 matching bases. The germline V gene encodes CDR1 SGHVS and CDR2 FNYEAQ. The CDR3 consists of 16 residues. With 2 bases removed from V and 6 bases from J, the gap between germline ends came to 17 bases. The DNA of the CDR3 is TGTGCCAGCAGCTTACGGGCGGGGCGGCCAGGCAATGAGCAGTTCTTC. Translation gives CASSLRAGRPGNEQFF.

The chain couples TRBV5-1 to TRBJ1-5; 7 bases match TRBD1. The J segment lost 8 bases and the V segment lost 4 bases, leaving 9 bases of the junction unmatched. The CDR3 runs to 14 residues. Germline CDR1 and CDR2: SGHRS and YFSETQ. This chain's CDR3 is CASSPGTAREPQHF. The CDR3 DNA is TGCGCCAGCAGCCCAGGGACAGCTCGGGAGCCCCAGCATTTT.

The rearrangement joins TRBV29-1 to TRBJ1-2, with D uncertain. This CDR3 spans 11 amino acids. Germline V lookup: CDR1 SQVTM, CDR2 ANQGSEA. The DNA of the CDR3 is TGCACCGTGGTTGGTAACTATGGCTACACCTTC. Protein sequence: CTVVGNYGYTF.

DNA for the CDR3: TGTGCCAGCAGGGAACCGGGACAGGGTCTTTACGAGCAGTACTTC. It yields the protein CASREPGQGLYEQYF. The chain recombines TRBV6-6 with TRBJ2-7; 9 nucleotides align to TRBD1. The CDR3 has 15 residues. Trimming at V came to 6 bases and at J to 4 bases, leaving 10 bases not matched to a gene. Germline V gene data show CDR1 as MNHNY and CDR2 as SVGAGI (reference sequence).

V is TRBV4-3 and J is TRBJ2-5, with D unclear. The CDR3 contains 16 residues. Germline assignment: CDR1 LGHNA and CDR2 YSLEER. V was pared by 0 bases and J by 1 base, with 12 bases between. Here the CDR3 reads CASSQDSSAVQETQYF. DNA of the CDR3: TGCGCCAGCAGCCAAGATTCGTCGGCGGTCCAAGAGACCCAGTACTTC.

The chain carries TRBV6-6 and TRBJ2-7, with 9 bases aligning to TRBD1. This CDR3 is built from 16 residues. V shed 6 bases and J 7 bases; nucleotides not matched to a gene: 16. Germline V gene sequence: CDR1 MNHNY, CDR2 SVGAGI (reference sequence). CDR3 sequence reads: CASSPGLHRGRGEQYF. For the CDR3, the DNA is TGTGCCAGCAGCCCCGGCCTGCACAGGGGGCGGGGGGAGCAGTACTTC.

The chain uses TRBV20-1 and TRBJ2-3; D gene ambiguous. Germline-derived CDR1 and CDR2 are DFQATT and SNEGSKA (reference sequence). This CDR3 has 10 amino acids. Trimming left V 5 bases short and J 4 bases short, with 4 bases between. The CDR3 nucleotides are TGCAGTGCTGCCTCAGATACGCAGTATTTT. Translated: CSAASDTQYF.

This clone was recorded only once. J is TRBJ2-1 and V is TRBV7-2; TRBD2 matches at 9 bases. Looked up from germline, CDR1 is SGHTA and CDR2 is FQGNSA. The V and J ends lost 2 bases and 5 bases, in that order; junction bases with no gene match: 4. CDR3 length equals 15 residues. CDR3 DNA: TGTGCCAGCAGCTTATATTCTAGCGGGAACAATGAGCAGTTCTTC. This gives the protein CASSLYSSGNNEQFF.

This clone has more than one count but fewer than ten. The chain combines TRBV19 with TRBJ1-1; unclear D gene. Germline V gives CDR1 LNHDA, CDR2 SQIVND (reference sequence). The CDR3 is 14 amino acids. Trimming cost V 7 bases and J 4 bases, with 16 bases left between them. The CDR3 nucleotides read TGTGCCAGTAACATGGGTCCCAAGAGCACTGAAGCTTTCTTT. Its protein product is CASNMGPKSTEAFF. Supplemented by reference TRBV19 and TRBJ1-1, the full variable domain reads DGGITQSPKYLFRKEGQNVTLSCEQNLNHDAMYWYRQDPGQGLRLIYYSQIVNDFQKGDIAEGYSVSREKKESFPLTVTSAQKNPTAFYLCASNMGPKSTEAFFGQGTRLTVV.

The chain joins TRBV7-9 to TRBJ2-7; 10 positions match TRBD1. The CDR3 is made up of 16 amino acids. Trimming cost V 5 bases and J 3 bases; bases outside gene matches: 10. CDR1 and CDR2 from the germline V gene are SEHNR and FQNEAQ (reference sequence). The CDR3 nucleotides are TGTGCCAGCAGCCTCACGGACAGGGGGGGAAACTACGAGCAGTACTTC. Protein: CASSLTDRGGNYEQYF.

The V and J genes are TRBV11-2 and TRBJ2-6; D gene unclear. Trimming cost V 7 bases and J 0 bases, with 10 bases left between them. The CDR3 spans 15 residues. Per the germline V gene, CDR1 is SGHAT and CDR2 is FQNNGV. Here the CDR3 DNA reads TGTGCCAGCAACCAACTCGGCTCTGGGGCCAACGTCCTGACTTTC. It codes for CASNQLGSGANVLTF.

This chain connects TRBV4-3 to TRBJ2-4; TRBD2 agrees at 11 bases. Trimming at V came to 0 bases and at J to 9 bases, leaving 7 bases not matched to a gene. CDR3 length equals 16 residues. In germline, CDR1 is LGHNA, CDR2 YSLEER. The CDR3 sequence is CASSQERSGGVGIQYF. The CDR3 DNA reads as TGCGCCAGCAGCCAAGAACGTAGCGGGGGGGTTGGCATTCAGTACTTC.

V gene TRBV10-3 combines with J gene TRBJ1-4; tentative D call: TRBD1 (5 bases). With 3 bases removed from V and 6 bases from J, the gap between germline ends came to 17 bases. This CDR3 contains 16 residues. Looked up from germline, CDR1 is ENHRY and CDR2 is SYGVKD. CDR3 in DNA: TGTGCCATCAGTGATAATAGTCGTGGGACGTATGAAAAACTGTTTTTT. It is translated as CAISDNSRGTYEKLFF.

The chain is built from TRBV15 and TRBJ1-2; no firm D call. Germline assignment: CDR1 LNHNV and CDR2 YYDKDF (reference sequence). CDR3 length: 12 residues. Trimming pared 2 bases from V and 7 bases from J, leaving 8 bases between. The CDR3, as DNA: TGTGCCACCAGCAGATTAGGGTTTGGCTACACCTTC. This translates into CATSRLGFGYTF.